There are many counts of the clone carrying this T cell receptor beta chain. The target antigen is unknown. TCRdb reanalysed the multiplex PCR reads using MiXCR and keeps one entry per CDR3 protein. Of about 230,000 distinct CDR3 sequences in the sample, about a third were seen once. The lymph nodes were axillary draining lymph nodes from breast cancer patients. The sample comes from a study of breast tumors, draining lymph nodes, adjacent tissues. Whole-study findings and limits: Compared with lymph nodes, tumors were less diverse; compared with nontumor tissue, more.

This clonotype was obtained from a female donor with breast cancer. Some clones in this sample may be carry-over from other donors' samples. The specimen sequenced was axillary lymph node tissue.

The chain's CDR3 is CASRGQGASPLHF. CDR3 bases: TGTGCCAGCAGGGGACAGGGGGCTTCACCCCTCCACTTT. The chain has TRBV25-1 and TRBJ1-6, with 12 positions matching TRBD1. V was pared by 6 bases and J by 9 bases, with 0 bases of the junction left unmatched. CDR1 and CDR2 (germline): MGHDK, SYGVNS. The CDR3 sequence is 13 residues long.